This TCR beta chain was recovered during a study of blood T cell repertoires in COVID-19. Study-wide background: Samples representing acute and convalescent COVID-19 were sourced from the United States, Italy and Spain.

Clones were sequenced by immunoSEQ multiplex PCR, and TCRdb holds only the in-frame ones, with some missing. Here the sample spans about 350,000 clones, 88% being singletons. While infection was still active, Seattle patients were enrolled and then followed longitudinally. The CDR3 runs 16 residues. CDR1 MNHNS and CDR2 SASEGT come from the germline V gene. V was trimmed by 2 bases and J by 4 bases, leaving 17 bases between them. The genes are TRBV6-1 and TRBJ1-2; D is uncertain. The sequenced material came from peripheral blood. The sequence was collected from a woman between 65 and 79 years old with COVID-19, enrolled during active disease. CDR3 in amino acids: CASSERAGTGIYGYTF. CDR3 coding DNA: TGTGCCAGCAGTGAAAGGGCCGGTACGGGGATCTATGGCTACACCTTC.